These 22 T cell receptor beta chains were sequenced from one sample in a study of blood T cell repertoires in COVID-19. The data were produced by immunoSEQ multiplex PCR, yet TCRdb's version contains in-frame clones alone and is incomplete. Among 150,000 to 200,000 clones, around 80% were seen once, and the ten largest hold approximately 10%. The specimen was peripheral blood. The origin of the receptors is a woman aged 80 or over with COVID-19, enrolled during active disease.

The chain has TRBV27 and TRBJ2-5; TRBD1 matches at 8 bases. The V gene end was trimmed by 3 bases and the J gene end by 1 base; junction bases not matched to a gene: 4. CDR3 size: 15 residues. Germline CDR1 and CDR2: MNHEY and SMNVEV (reference sequence). CDR3 region: CASSFRTGPQETQYF. DNA of the CDR3: TGTGCCAGCAGTTTCCGGACAGGGCCCCAAGAGACCCAGTACTTC.

This clone occurred once. The gene calls are TRBV27 and TRBJ1-6; D is possibly TRBD1 (5 bases). CDR1 and CDR2 from the germline V gene are MNHEY and SMNVEV (reference sequence). V dropped 3 bases and J dropped 9 bases, with 12 bases sitting between them. The CDR3 length is 14 residues. The CDR3 DNA follows: TGTGCCAGCAGTTTGGCGGGACGGAGTTCACCCCTCCACTTT. It codes for CASSLAGRSSPLHF.

This chain uses TRBV5-1 with TRBJ2-7; no definite D call. Germline V gives CDR1 SGHRS, CDR2 YFSETQ. The ends were cut back, 2 bases at V and 6 bases at J, with 15 bases in the middle. CDR3 length: 14 amino acids. As DNA, the CDR3 is TGCGCCAGCAGCTTTGGGCCAGGATCGAGCGAGCAGTACTTC. Its protein is CASSFGPGSSEQYF.

The V call is TRBV2, the J call TRBJ2-3, with D perhaps TRBD1 (5 bases). CDR1 and CDR2 (germline): SNHLY, FYNNEI. The CDR3 length is 14 residues. Between the trimmed V and J ends, which lost 4 bases and 9 bases, there was a span of 17 bases. The CDR3 sequence: CASSVGQGIGTQYF. The CDR3 bases are TGTGCCAGCAGTGTAGGGCAGGGAATAGGGACGCAGTATTTT.

This sequence joins TRBV12-3 or TRBV12-4 and TRBJ2-2; D unresolved. The CDR3 runs 13 residues. Trimming cost V 7 bases and J 4 bases, with 10 bases left between them. CDR3 sequence reads: CASKAASTGELFF. CDR3 DNA: TGTGCCAGCAAAGCAGCGAGCACCGGGGAGCTGTTTTTT.

The rearrangement joins TRBV6-5 to TRBJ2-7; TRBD2 aligns across 8 bases. CDR3 size: 15 residues. With 4 bases clipped from V and 0 bases from J, the junction kept 5 bases outside the gene matches. Germline V gene data show CDR1 as MNHEY and CDR2 as SVGAGI. The CDR3 reads CASSLVGGDSYEQYF. The CDR3 DNA sequence: TGTGCCAGCAGTTTGGTCGGGGGGGACTCCTACGAGCAGTACTTC.

The J gene is TRBJ2-5, the V gene TRBV28; tentative D call: TRBD2 (6 bases). Germline CDR1 and CDR2: MDHEN and SYDVKM. This CDR3 has 13 amino acids. Trimming took 10 bases from V and 3 from J, leaving 15 bases between them. CDR3 nucleotides: TGTGCCACCCGAACCGCTAGCGAAGAGACCCAGTACTTC. This encodes CATRTASEETQYF. The variable domain in full, completed from reference TRBV28 and TRBJ2-5, reads DVKVTQSSRYLVKRTGEKVFLECVQDMDHENMFWYRQDPGLGLRLIYFSYDVKMKEKGDIPEGYSVSREKKERFSLILESASTNQTSMYLCATRTASEETQYFGPGTRLLVL.

This clone was seen just once. The gene calls are TRBV7-8 and TRBJ2-5; D uncertain. The CDR3 is 14 amino acids. Trimming took off 6 bases at V and 2 bases at J, with 13 bases between the two ends. Germline CDR1 SGHVS, CDR2 FQNEAQ. CDR3 nucleotide sequence: TGTGCCAGCAGTCCTCAGGCCACACAAGAGACCCAGTACTTC. Residues: CASSPQATQETQYF.

The chain uses TRBV9 and TRBJ1-5; D remains unclear. V was pared by 7 bases and J by 1 base, with 6 bases between. The V gene's germline CDR1 is SGDLS and CDR2 YYNGEE. This CDR3 has 12 amino acids. This CDR3 reads CASGRSNQPQHF. CDR3 sequence (DNA): TGTGCCAGCGGCAGGAGCAATCAGCCCCAGCATTTT.

The V and J genes are TRBV4-2 and TRBJ2-7; possibly TRBD2 for D (7 bases). Per the germline V gene, CDR1 is LGHNA and CDR2 is YNFKEQ. Trimming took off 4 bases at V and 4 bases at J, with 26 bases between the two ends. This CDR3 contains 18 residues. The CDR3 DNA is TGTGCCAGCAGCCGTTCCCTTGGAGGGGGGGGAATATTTTACGAGCAGTACTTC. Its translation is CASSRSLGGGGIFYEQYF.

The CDR3 here is CASSLQRTRTDTQYF. The CDR3 DNA is TGTGCCAGCAGCTTGCAGCGGACCCGCACAGATACGCAGTATTTT. The chain couples TRBV5-5 to TRBJ2-3; maybe TRBD2 (5 bases). Germline CDR1 reads SGHKS; CDR2 reads YYEKEE (reference sequence). The CDR3 is 15 residues long. V lost 1 base and J lost 1, with 10 bases in between.

This chain connects TRBV11-1 to TRBJ2-3; TRBD1 matches at 7 bases. The J segment lost 0 bases and the V segment lost 5 bases, leaving 5 bases of the junction unmatched. CDR3 length: 15 residues. Germline V gives CDR1 SGHAT, CDR2 FQDESV (reference sequence). This chain's CDR3 is CASSPRQGSTDTQYF. The CDR3 DNA is TGTGCCAGCAGCCCTCGACAGGGAAGCACAGATACGCAGTATTTT.

This chain joins TRBV11-2 and TRBJ2-7; 11 nucleotides line up with TRBD2. The CDR3 totals 16 residues. The junction had 9 bases not matched to a gene; V was cut back by 5 bases and J by 3 bases. The germline V gene has CDR1 SGHAT and CDR2 FQNNGV. The chain's CDR3 is CASSPHPGTSGYEQYF. CDR3 sequence (DNA): TGTGCCAGCAGCCCGCACCCCGGGACTAGCGGCTACGAGCAGTACTTC.

The sample holds a few counts of this clone. V gene TRBV18 combines with J gene TRBJ2-3; TRBD2 aligns across 7 bases. Per germline, CDR1 KGHSH and CDR2 LQKENI. The V segment lost 1 base and the J segment 0 bases; nucleotides outside the gene matches: 1. The CDR3 length is 15 residues. CDR3 in amino acids: CASSPRRGSTDTQYF. In DNA, the CDR3 is TGTGCCAGCTCACCACGGCGGGGGAGCACAGATACGCAGTATTTT.

The chain is built from TRBV7-9 and TRBJ2-5; 11 bases agree with TRBD2. The CDR3 extends over 16 amino acids. CDR1 SEHNR and CDR2 FQNEAQ come from the germline V gene (reference sequence). The trim removed 1 base at V and 1 base at J, leaving 2 bases unmatched. The CDR3 DNA sequence: TGTGCCAGCAGCTTAGGGACTAGCGGGCTCCAAGAGACCCAGTACTTC. Protein sequence: CASSLGTSGLQETQYF.

V is TRBV28 and J is TRBJ1-2; 9 bases are shared with TRBD1. Germline V lookup: CDR1 MDHEN, CDR2 SYDVKM. CDR3 length equals 14 residues. The V segment lost 2 bases and the J segment 8 bases; nucleotides outside the gene matches: 6. In nucleotides, the CDR3 is TGTGCCAGCAGTTTAATACAGGGGGCCTCCGGCTACACCTTC. Its translation is CASSLIQGASGYTF.

The chain is built from TRBV9 and TRBJ1-2; 10 bases align to TRBD1. J lost 2 bases, V lost 0 bases, and 10 bases had no gene match. CDR1 SGDLS and CDR2 YYNGEE come from the germline V gene. The CDR3 contains 18 residues. In nucleotides, the CDR3 is TGTGCCAGCAGCGTAGACCCCCGATGGACAGGGGGAAACTATGGCTACACCTTC. This sequence encodes CASSVDPRWTGGNYGYTF.

V usage is TRBV9 and J usage is TRBJ2-3, with TRBD1 as a possible D gene (5 bases). The V and J ends lost 0 bases and 5 bases respectively, with 13 bases between them. This CDR3 is built from 15 residues. The germline CDR1 and CDR2 sequences are SGDLS and YYNGEE. CDR3 DNA: TGTGCCAGCAGCGTAGAAGGGGTAGCACAAGATACGCAGTATTTT. It specifies CASSVEGVAQDTQYF.

The rearrangement uses TRBV7-3 and TRBJ1-6; D is undetermined. CDR1 and CDR2 from the germline V gene are SGHTA and FQGTGA. CDR3 length: 15 residues. Trimming removed 2 bases at V and 0 bases at J, with 5 bases between. Here the CDR3 DNA reads TGTGCCAGCAGCTTACATAGCTCCTATAATTCACCCCTCCACTTT. Protein: CASSLHSSYNSPLHF.

J is TRBJ1-1 and V is TRBV4-3, with TRBD1 matching over 7 bases. The CDR3 covers 16 residues. Germline V lookup: CDR1 LGHNA, CDR2 YSLEER. The V and J ends lost 0 bases and 1 base, in that order; junction bases with no gene match: 5. DNA for the CDR3: TGCGCCAGCAGCCAAGAAGGGGGCGCGGGGAACACTGAAGCTTTCTTT. Translating it yields CASSQEGGAGNTEAFF.

This chain connects TRBV16 to TRBJ2-3; 7 bases agree with TRBD1. The V segment lost 4 bases and the J segment 2 bases; nucleotides outside the gene matches: 6. Per the germline V gene, CDR1 is KGHSY and CDR2 is FQNENV. This CDR3 is 15 amino acids long. This chain's CDR3 is CASSRGTEYTDTQYF. The DNA of the CDR3 is TGTGCCAGCAGCCGAGGGACAGAATACACAGATACGCAGTATTTT.

The J gene is TRBJ1-2, the V gene TRBV9, with D uncertain. Germline CDR1 and CDR2: SGDLS and YYNGEE. The CDR3 has 12 residues. The V end was cut by 3 bases, the J end by 3 bases, with 6 bases between. In nucleotides, the CDR3 is TGTGCCAGCAGCGCCAACTACTATGGCTACACCTTC. Residues: CASSANYYGYTF.